A single sample is the source of the 32 T cell receptor beta chains below, sequenced in a study of T cells in Graves' hyperthyroidism and ophthalmopathy. Amplification yielded TCR beta CDR3 regions, with RNA transcripts as the source. The HTBI primer set drove a first-round RT-PCR of the TCR CDR3. Each CDR3 protein gets one entry after TCRdb re-called the multiplex PCR reads with MiXCR. The sample has roughly 280,000 distinct CDR3 sequences; 20% to 25% are singletons. Sequenced: blood. The receptors derive from a man aged 25-40 years with Graves' ophthalmopathy.

This clonotype occurred many times. The chain employs TRBV27 and TRBJ1-1; the D gene is possibly TRBD1 (6 bases). CDR3 length equals 14 residues. Germline V gene sequence: CDR1 MNHEY, CDR2 SMNVEV (reference sequence). Trimming stripped 7 bases from V and 0 bases from J, with 12 bases between. In nucleotides, the CDR3 is TGTGCCAGCATGCTAGACAGGCTGAACACTGAAGCTTTCTTT. Translation: CASMLDRLNTEAFF.

This chain uses TRBV11-2 with TRBJ2-1; a possible D gene is TRBD2 (5 bases). Germline assignment: CDR1 SGHAT and CDR2 FQNNGV. The CDR3 has 17 amino acids. V was clipped by 9 bases and J by 0 bases, with 21 bases between them. The CDR3 is CASSTIGLTSSYNEQFF. The CDR3 nucleotides are TGTGCCAGTAGTACCATCGGACTGACCAGCTCCTACAATGAGCAGTTCTTC.

This clonotype has only a few counts. The V call is TRBV12-3 or TRBV12-4, the J call TRBJ2-2; D is ambiguous. V dropped 4 bases and J dropped 3 bases, with 6 bases sitting between them. This CDR3 spans 13 amino acids. The CDR3 DNA reads TGTGCCAGCAGTTCCCCCGACACCGGGGAGCTGTTTTTT. Encoded protein: CASSSPDTGELFF.

The table lists this clonotype with a few counts. The gene calls are TRBV7-3 and TRBJ2-3; D is tentatively TRBD1 or TRBD2 (7 bases each). The V gene's germline CDR1 is SGHTA and CDR2 FQGTGA. Trimming stripped 4 bases from V and 5 bases from J, with 16 bases between. CDR3 size: 15 residues. The CDR3 here is CASSYRGRQGDTQYF. Written as DNA, the CDR3 is TGTGCCAGCAGCTATCGCGGGAGACAGGGAGATACGCAGTATTTT.

The chain joins TRBV12-3 or TRBV12-4 to TRBJ2-1, with TRBD1 matching 9 bases. After removal of 5 bases from V and 15 bases from J, the junction contained 5 bases not matched to a gene. The CDR3 is made up of 11 amino acids. The CDR3 loop reads CASSTGTGPFF. The CDR3 bases are TGTGCCAGCAGTACCGGGACAGGGCCGTTCTTC.

This clonotype was counted between two and nine times. The chain recombines TRBV24-1 with TRBJ2-1, with D uncertain. This CDR3 spans 14 amino acids. CDR1 is KGHDR and CDR2 is SFDVKD in the germline V gene. Deletions cut 4 bases from V and 9 bases from J, with 15 bases between. The CDR3 loop reads CATSDAQISGEQFF. In DNA form, the CDR3 reads TGTGCCACCAGTGACGCTCAGATCTCGGGTGAGCAGTTCTTC.

This clonotype was counted at least ten times. The chain is built from TRBV7-2 and TRBJ2-1; D is undetermined. V was cut by 1 base and J by 6 bases, with 10 bases left in between. This CDR3 is built from 14 residues. Germline CDR1 is SGHTA and CDR2 is FQGNSA. The CDR3: CASSLGWLLNEQFF. The CDR3, as DNA: TGTGCCAGCAGCTTAGGTTGGCTCCTCAATGAGCAGTTCTTC.

This clonotype has a single count. The chain uses TRBV25-1 and TRBJ2-1; TRBD2 aligns across 9 bases. The germline V gene has CDR1 MGHDK and CDR2 SYGVNS. Trimming cost V 4 bases and J 6 bases; bases outside gene matches: 4. This CDR3 spans 14 amino acids. The CDR3 spells CASSGTSVLNEQFF. In DNA, the CDR3 is TGTGCCAGCAGTGGGACTAGCGTCCTCAATGAGCAGTTCTTC.

The chain combines TRBV6-1 with TRBJ2-6, with 7 bases lining up with TRBD1. V was clipped by 5 bases and J by 0 bases; unmatched bases: 10. The CDR3 sequence is 18 residues long. The germline CDR1 and CDR2 sequences are MNHNS and SASEGT. The CDR3 nucleotides are TGTGCCAGCAGTTCCCGAGGGGACAGAAGCTCTGGGGCCAACGTCCTGACTTTC. This codes for CASSSRGDRSSGANVLTF.

The chain has TRBV19 and TRBJ1-5; the D is unclear. CDR1 and CDR2 (germline): LNHDA, SQIVND (reference sequence). The CDR3 totals 13 residues. Trimming removed 4 bases at V and 3 bases at J, with 7 bases between. The CDR3 loop is CASSKTTNQPQHF. CDR3 nucleotides: TGTGCCAGTAGTAAGACAACCAATCAGCCCCAGCATTTT.

V is TRBV7-9 and J is TRBJ2-2; weak D call: TRBD2 (5 bases). The V gene lost 5 bases and the J gene lost 3 bases, with 16 bases spanning the gap. Germline-derived CDR1 and CDR2 are SEHNR and FQNEAQ (reference sequence). The CDR3 has 16 amino acids. CDR3 nucleotides: TGTGCCAGCAGCGCGGCTAGCAGCCGGGACACCGGGGAGCTGTTTTTT. Protein product: CASSAASSRDTGELFF.

This clonotype was counted a few times. The V call is TRBV6-1, the J call TRBJ1-2; 7 nucleotides agree with TRBD1. Germline values: CDR1 MNHNS, CDR2 SASEGT. Trimming removed 5 bases from V and 3 bases from J; junction bases left unmatched: 3. CDR3 length equals 13 residues. CDR3 residues: CASSTGAYYGYTF. CDR3 bases: TGTGCCAGCAGTACAGGGGCCTACTATGGCTACACCTTC.

This clonotype has only a few counts. The V gene is TRBV29-1, the J gene TRBJ2-5, with a weak D call TRBD2 (5 bases). There are 14 residues in the CDR3. V lost 4 bases and J 5 bases, leaving 17 bases between the germline ends. The V gene's germline CDR1 is SQVTM and CDR2 ANQGSEA. The CDR3 loop reads CSVGGLAAWETQYF. In DNA form, the CDR3 reads TGCAGCGTTGGAGGGCTAGCTGCCTGGGAGACCCAGTACTTC.

The V and J genes are TRBV7-3 and TRBJ2-5; D possibly matches TRBD1 or TRBD2 (5 bases each). Germline V lookup: CDR1 SGHTA, CDR2 FQGTGA. V lost 7 bases, J lost 5 bases, and 14 bases lay in between. The CDR3 loop spans 13 amino acids. Here the CDR3 DNA reads TGTGCCAGCACGGGACCCTCTGAGGAGACCCAGTACTTC. It encodes CASTGPSEETQYF.

The CDR3 sequence is CSATRTENYEQYF. The CDR3 DNA follows: TGCAGTGCTACTAGGACGGAAAACTACGAGCAGTACTTC. This chain uses TRBV20-1 with TRBJ2-7; D is unclear. CDR1 and CDR2 (germline): DFQATT, SNEGSKA (reference sequence). V was cut by 4 bases and J by 3 bases, with 13 bases left in between. The CDR3 has 13 amino acids.

This chain joins TRBV6-1 and TRBJ1-1, with 8 positions matching TRBD1. J was trimmed by 4 bases and V by 7 bases; bases with no gene match: 8. The length of the CDR3 is 14 residues. From germline, CDR1 is MNHNS and CDR2 SASEGT. CDR3 in DNA: TGTGCCAGCATCCGACAGGGGACTTCCACTGAAGCTTTCTTT. Encoded protein: CASIRQGTSTEAFF.

The sample holds a few counts of this clonotype. The rearrangement links TRBV24-1 to TRBJ2-3; 13 bases line up with TRBD2. Trimming took 3 bases from V and 8 from J; bases not matched to a gene: 7. Germline assignment: CDR1 KGHDR and CDR2 SFDVKD. This CDR3 has 16 residues. Written as DNA, the CDR3 is TGTGCCACCAGTGATGAACTAGCGGGAGGGCCGGGTACGCAGTATTTT. Translation: CATSDELAGGPGTQYF.

The chain is built from TRBV28 and TRBJ1-5, with unresolved D. Germline V gene data show CDR1 as MDHEN and CDR2 as SYDVKM. Trimming cost V 1 base and J 1 base, with 5 bases left between them. The CDR3 totals 14 residues. The CDR3 DNA is TGTGCCAGCAGTTTATCCGTAAGCAATCAGCCCCAGCATTTT. It translates to CASSLSVSNQPQHF.

Many counts were recorded for this clonotype. The CDR3 DNA is TGTGCCAGCAGCTTAGGAGAGACTCGGTTCACAGATACGCAGTATTTT. Translation: CASSLGETRFTDTQYF. The chain is built from TRBV7-2 and TRBJ2-3; D not resolved. The germline V gene encodes CDR1 SGHTA and CDR2 FQGNSA. V lost 1 base, J lost 2 bases, and 13 bases lay in between. CDR3 length: 16 amino acids.

The table lists this clonotype with many counts. The chain has TRBV28 and TRBJ2-5; maybe TRBD2 (5 bases). V was clipped by 4 bases and J by 4 bases, with 22 bases between them. CDR1 is MDHEN and CDR2 is SYDVKM in the germline V gene. This CDR3 contains 17 residues. The CDR3 loop is CASSSPGSSDGGETQYF. The DNA for the CDR3 is TGTGCCAGCAGTTCCCCTGGTAGTAGCGACGGAGGAGAGACCCAGTACTTC.

This clonotype turned up a few times. The chain uses TRBV6-1 and TRBJ2-7; 11 bases align to TRBD2. Germline CDR1 and CDR2: MNHNS and SASEGT. CDR3 length equals 17 residues. Losses at the gene ends were 6 bases for V and 2 bases for J; bases not matched to a gene: 12. As DNA, the CDR3 is TGTGCCAGCAGCAGACAGGCTAGCGGGAGGTGGGCCTACGAGCAGTACTTC. Its protein is CASSRQASGRWAYEQYF.

This clonotype was recorded a few times. The V and J genes are TRBV28 and TRBJ1-5, with no clear D. Trimming took 4 bases from V and 0 from J, leaving 13 bases between them. Germline loops: CDR1 MDHEN, CDR2 SYDVKM. The CDR3 is 16 amino acids. The CDR3 DNA reads TGTGCCAGCAGTTCGAGGACTTCTTATAGCAATCAGCCCCAGCATTTT. Its translation is CASSSRTSYSNQPQHF.

This clonotype has ten or more counts. J is TRBJ2-3 and V is TRBV11-1; 9 bases line up with TRBD2. The V gene's germline CDR1 is SGHAT and CDR2 FQDESV (reference sequence). The CDR3 spans 16 residues. The trim removed 3 bases at V and 1 base at J, leaving 5 bases unmatched. The CDR3 sequence: CASSFSGSYGTDTQYF. The DNA of the CDR3 is TGTGCCAGCAGCTTTAGCGGGAGCTACGGCACAGATACGCAGTATTTT.

Note on this clonotype: Given a much more abundant clone one base away, this may be a read error. J is TRBJ2-1 and V is TRBV30, with D unclear. Germline CDR1 GTSNPN, CDR2 SVGIG (reference sequence). The CDR3 totals 12 residues. CDR3 amino acids: CAWRVAYNEQSF. The CDR3 DNA sequence: TGTGCCTGGCGGGTAGCCTACAATGAGCAGTCCTTC.

This clonotype was counted a few times. CDR3 amino acids: CASSTGQGIVETQYF. The CDR3 nucleotides read TGCGCCAGCAGCACGGGACAGGGAATAGTGGAGACCCAGTACTTC. The chain recombines TRBV4-1 with TRBJ2-5; TRBD1 aligns across 9 bases. The J segment lost 5 bases and the V segment lost 5 bases, leaving 9 bases of the junction unmatched. The V gene's germline CDR1 is MGHRA and CDR2 YSYEKL. The CDR3 sequence is 15 residues long.

The chain links TRBV12-3 or TRBV12-4 to TRBJ1-1; 7 bases are shared with TRBD1. V trimming: 6 bases; J trimming: 5 bases; junction bases outside the gene matches: 6. This CDR3 has 13 residues. The CDR3 DNA sequence: TGTGCCAGCAGACCCCAGGGGGGGACTGAAGCTTTCTTT. This codes for CASRPQGGTEAFF.

V is TRBV19 and J is TRBJ2-1, with 7 bases matching TRBD2. Germline V gene sequence: CDR1 LNHDA, CDR2 SQIVND (reference sequence). The trim removed 3 bases at V and 3 bases at J, leaving 5 bases unmatched. CDR3 length: 15 residues. The CDR3 region is CASSIGASGYNEQFF. The CDR3 DNA is TGTGCCAGTAGTATCGGGGCTAGCGGCTACAATGAGCAGTTCTTC.

This clonotype has at least ten counts. The V gene is TRBV6-1, the J gene TRBJ2-5, with D perhaps TRBD1 or TRBD2 (6 bases each). This CDR3 has 14 residues. Trimming shortened V by 6 bases and J by 5 bases, and 16 bases separated the two germline ends. Germline CDR1 and CDR2: MNHNS and SASEGT. CDR3 sequence: CASSHRRGRETQYF. In DNA form, the CDR3 reads TGTGCCAGCAGCCACCGCCGGGGGCGGGAGACCCAGTACTTC.

The rearrangement uses TRBV27 and TRBJ1-2; D may be TRBD1 (5 bases). Trimming stripped 5 bases from V and 2 bases from J, with 15 bases between. The V gene's germline CDR1 is MNHEY and CDR2 SMNVEV (reference sequence). The CDR3 is 15 amino acids. CDR3 residues: CASSPLQERNYGYTF. CDR3 sequence (DNA): TGTGCCAGCAGTCCCCTACAGGAAAGGAACTATGGCTACACCTTC.

The CDR3 DNA reads TGTGCCAGCAGCCAGTATGGAGCGGGAGCGACGGAGACCCAGTACTTC. Amino acids: CASSQYGAGATETQYF. The chain is built from TRBV3-1 and TRBJ2-5; 8 bases are a match to TRBD2. Trimming at V came to 3 bases and at J to 5 bases, leaving 11 bases not matched to a gene. Germline loops: CDR1 LGHDT, CDR2 YNNKEL (reference sequence). The CDR3 covers 16 residues.

The chain links TRBV19 to TRBJ2-7; tentatively, D is TRBD2 (7 bases). In germline, CDR1 is LNHDA, CDR2 SQIVND (reference sequence). Trimming took off 7 bases at V and 5 bases at J, with 12 bases between the two ends. CDR3 size: 12 residues. The chain's CDR3 is CASTEGGDEQYF. The CDR3 nucleotides are TGTGCCAGTACCGAAGGGGGGGACGAGCAGTACTTC.

In its sample, this clonotype was seen a few times. V is TRBV24-1 and J is TRBJ2-2, with 8 bases aligning to TRBD1. There are 16 residues in the CDR3. V gave up 4 bases and J gave up 4 bases; unmatched junction bases: 7. The germline CDR1 and CDR2 sequences are KGHDR and SFDVKD. The CDR3 protein is CATSDPAGTGTGELFF. The DNA of the CDR3 is TGTGCCACCAGTGACCCCGCCGGGACAGGCACCGGGGAGCTGTTTTTT.